This T cell receptor (beta chain) was found in a study of CD8+ T cells in alopecia areata. cDNA reverse transcribed from extracted RNA served as the sequencing template. Measured with immunoSEQ multiplex PCR; TCRdb has only the in-frame clones, and not every one. This table holds some 120,000 clones, roughly 61% found once. The sorting of PBMCs gave CD4+ and CD8+ T cells. V was cut by 0 bases and J by 1 base, with 14 bases left in between. Germline values: CDR1 SGHDN, CDR2 FVKESK. The CDR3 consists of 17 residues. The J gene is TRBJ2-3, the V gene TRBV14; D call uncertain. Sequencing was performed on CD4+ T cells sorted from blood, taken at week 0. The sequence derives from a human donor with alopecia areata. As DNA, the CDR3 is TGTGCCAGCAGCCAAGATTCACTCGCGTGGGGCACAGATACGCAGTATTTT. This codes for CASSQDSLAWGTDTQYF.